Listed below are T cell receptor beta chains from one sample, sequenced in a study of OX40 agonist ivuxolimab in advanced cancers. Generated by immunoSEQ multiplex PCR, the TCRdb table keeps only in-frame clones and is missing some. The table includes just under 95,000 clones, about nine tenths detected once. The specimen was CD4+ or CD8+ T cells sorted from blood, collected in a trial of the OX40 agonist ivuxolimab. The receptor set was obtained from an adult with an advanced solid tumor such as melanoma, head and neck, liver or kidney cancer. The CDR3 runs from the conserved cysteine through the conserved F or W. Each record gives: clone size, D gene, J gene, V gene, CDR3 protein, CDR3 DNA. A D gene is named only where the DNA matches it firmly. Size is omitted from some rows. Given values are once, few, many or a class for expanded clones.

-	-	TRBJ1-4	TRBV6-6	CASCGWGADEKLFF	TGTGCCAGTTGCGGTTGGGGGGCAGATGAAAAACTGTTTTTT
-	TRBD1	TRBJ1-2	TRBV29-1	CSAGTGNGYTF	TGCAGCGCCGGGACAGGGAATGGCTACACCTTC
few	-	TRBJ1-6	TRBV6-1	CASSEVGASNSPLHF	TGTGCCAGCAGTGAAGTGGGGGCCTCGAATTCACCCCTCCACTTT
-	-	TRBJ1-2	TRBV10-3	CAISEEGYGYTF	TGTGCCATCTCGGAGGAGGGGTATGGCTACACCTTC
-	TRBD1	TRBJ2-7	TRBV10-1	CASPQTFRDRGPSGGEQYF	TGCGCCAGCCCCCAAACATTCCGGGACAGGGGGCCAAGCGGGGGCGAGCAGTACTTC
-	-	TRBJ1-2	TRBV5-1	CASRGGTYGYTF	TGCGCCAGCAGGGGGGGCACCTATGGCTACACCTTC
-	TRBD1	TRBJ1-2	TRBV2	CASSDRGQGARGYTF	TGTGCCAGCAGTGACAGGGGACAGGGGGCGCGCGGCTACACCTTC
-	-	TRBJ1-4	TRBV21-1	CASSIYRVEKLFF	TGTGCCAGCAGCATATACAGGGTAGAAAAACTGTTTTTT
-	-	TRBJ2-2	TRBV6-6	CASSYWGRGTGELFF	TGTGCCAGCAGTTATTGGGGGAGAGGCACCGGGGAGCTGTTTTTT
-	-	TRBJ2-5	TRBV10-3	CAISGTYQETQYF	TGTGCCATCAGTGGGACCTACCAAGAGACCCAGTACTTC
-	-	TRBJ2-1	TRBV11-1	CASSPGRSSYNEQFF	TGTGCCAGCAGCCCGGGGCGAAGCTCCTACAATGAGCAGTTCTTC
-	TRBD1	TRBJ2-1	TRBV6-6	CASSYKDRVNNEQFF	TGTGCCAGCAGTTACAAGGACAGGGTGAACAATGAGCAGTTCTTC
-	-	TRBJ1-2	TRBV7-9	CASSSGGTRAGYGYTF	TGTGCCAGCAGCTCCGGGGGGACGCGGGCAGGCTATGGCTACACCTTC
-	-	TRBJ2-1	TRBV12-1	CASRPRLSGETYNEQFF	TGTGCCAGCCGTCCCCGCCTTAGCGGGGAGACCTACAATGAGCAGTTCTTC
-	-	TRBJ1-2	TRBV14	CASSQDPQGLNYGYTF	TGTGCCAGCAGCCAAGACCCACAGGGCCTAAACTATGGCTACACCTTC
once	-	TRBJ2-3	TRBV20-1	CSASHWDTQYF	TGCAGTGCTAGTCACTGGGATACGCAGTATTTT
-	TRBD2	TRBJ2-2	TRBV18	CASSPLKAGGPNTGELFF	TGTGCCAGCTCACCACTGAAAGCGGGGGGGCCAAACACCGGGGAGCTGTTTTTT